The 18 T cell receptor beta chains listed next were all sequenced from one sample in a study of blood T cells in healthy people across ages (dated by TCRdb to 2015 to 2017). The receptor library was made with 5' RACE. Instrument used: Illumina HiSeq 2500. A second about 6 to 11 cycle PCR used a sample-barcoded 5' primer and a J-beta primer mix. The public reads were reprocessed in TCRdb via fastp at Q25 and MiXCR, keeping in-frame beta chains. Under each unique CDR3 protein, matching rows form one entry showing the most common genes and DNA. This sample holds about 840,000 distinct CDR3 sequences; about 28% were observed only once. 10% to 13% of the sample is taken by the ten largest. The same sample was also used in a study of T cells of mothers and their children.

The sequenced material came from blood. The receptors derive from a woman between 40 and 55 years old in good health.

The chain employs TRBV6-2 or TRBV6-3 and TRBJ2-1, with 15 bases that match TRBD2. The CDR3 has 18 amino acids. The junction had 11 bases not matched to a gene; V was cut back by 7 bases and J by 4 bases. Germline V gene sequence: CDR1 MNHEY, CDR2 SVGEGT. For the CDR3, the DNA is TGTGCCAGCACCCGGACTAGCGGGGGGGAATGGGCATACAATGAGCAGTTCTTC. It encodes CASTRTSGGEWAYNEQFF.

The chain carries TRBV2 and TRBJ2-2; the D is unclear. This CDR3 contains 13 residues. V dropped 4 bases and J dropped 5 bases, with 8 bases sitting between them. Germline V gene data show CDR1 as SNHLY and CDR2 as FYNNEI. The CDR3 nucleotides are TGTGCCAGCAGTGGCCAGGAAACCGGGGAGCTGTTTTTT. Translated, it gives CASSGQETGELFF.

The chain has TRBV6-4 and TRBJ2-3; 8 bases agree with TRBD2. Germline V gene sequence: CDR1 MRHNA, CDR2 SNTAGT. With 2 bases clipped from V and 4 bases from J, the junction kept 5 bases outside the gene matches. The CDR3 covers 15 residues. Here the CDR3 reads CASSDGAGGADTQYF. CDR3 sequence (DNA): TGTGCCAGCAGTGACGGTGCGGGGGGTGCAGATACGCAGTATTTT.

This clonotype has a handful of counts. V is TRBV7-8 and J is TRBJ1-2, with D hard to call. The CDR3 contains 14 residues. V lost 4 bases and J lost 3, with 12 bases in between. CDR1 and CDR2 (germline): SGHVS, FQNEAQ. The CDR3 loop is CASSSSGSYYGYTF. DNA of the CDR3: TGTGCCAGCAGCTCCTCCGGGTCTTACTATGGCTACACCTTC.

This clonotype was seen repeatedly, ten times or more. This chain's CDR3 is CASSFEGYDEQYF. In DNA, the CDR3 is TGTGCCAGCAGTTTTGAGGGGTACGACGAGCAGTACTTC. The chain links TRBV28 to TRBJ2-7; D is tentatively TRBD1 or TRBD2 (5 bases each). The V end lost 3 bases, the J end lost 5 bases, and 11 bases lay between the germline ends. The germline V gene encodes CDR1 MDHEN and CDR2 SYDVKM. The CDR3 has 13 residues.

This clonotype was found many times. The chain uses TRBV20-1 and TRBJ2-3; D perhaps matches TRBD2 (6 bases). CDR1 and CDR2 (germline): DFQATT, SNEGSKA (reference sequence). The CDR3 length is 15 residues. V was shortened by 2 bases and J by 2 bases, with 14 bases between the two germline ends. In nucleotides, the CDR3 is TGCAGTGCTAGAAGACGGGGGAGTCCCACAGATACGCAGTATTTT. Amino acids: CSARRRGSPTDTQYF.

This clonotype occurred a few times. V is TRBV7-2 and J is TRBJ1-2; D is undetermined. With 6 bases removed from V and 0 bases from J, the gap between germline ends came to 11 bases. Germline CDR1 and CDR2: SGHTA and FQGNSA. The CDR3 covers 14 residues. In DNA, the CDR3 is TGTGCCAGCAGTTTCGGGCCCTCTAACTATGGCTACACCTTC. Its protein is CASSFGPSNYGYTF.

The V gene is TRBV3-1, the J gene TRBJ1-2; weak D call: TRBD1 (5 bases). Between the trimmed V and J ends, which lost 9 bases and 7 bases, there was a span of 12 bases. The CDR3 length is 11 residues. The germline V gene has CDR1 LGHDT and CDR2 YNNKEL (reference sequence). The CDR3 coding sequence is TGTGCCAGTTGGTCAGGGTCTGGCTACACCTTC. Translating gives CASWSGSGYTF.

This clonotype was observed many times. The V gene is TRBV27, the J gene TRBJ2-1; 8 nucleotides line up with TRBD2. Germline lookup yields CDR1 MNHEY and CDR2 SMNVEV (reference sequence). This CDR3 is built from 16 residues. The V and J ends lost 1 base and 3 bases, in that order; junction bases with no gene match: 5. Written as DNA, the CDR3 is TGTGCCAGCAGTTTATTACGGCGGGGGGACTACAATGAGCAGTTCTTC. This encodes CASSLLRRGDYNEQFF.

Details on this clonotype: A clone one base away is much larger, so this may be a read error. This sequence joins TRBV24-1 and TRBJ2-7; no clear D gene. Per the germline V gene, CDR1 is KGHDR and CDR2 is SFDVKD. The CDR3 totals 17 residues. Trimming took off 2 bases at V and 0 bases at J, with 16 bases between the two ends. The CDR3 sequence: CATSDSMGRYGSYEQYF. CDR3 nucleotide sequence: TGTGCCACCAGTGATTCGATGGGCCGTTATGGCTCCTACGAGCAGTACTTC.

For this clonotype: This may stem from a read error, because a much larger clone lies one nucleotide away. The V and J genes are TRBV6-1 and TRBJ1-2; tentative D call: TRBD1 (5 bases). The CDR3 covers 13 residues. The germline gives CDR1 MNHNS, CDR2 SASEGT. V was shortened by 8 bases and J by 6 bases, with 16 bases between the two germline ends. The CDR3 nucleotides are TGTGCCAGCGAAACCGGACACTGCGATGGCTACACCTTC. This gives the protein CASETGHCDGYTF.

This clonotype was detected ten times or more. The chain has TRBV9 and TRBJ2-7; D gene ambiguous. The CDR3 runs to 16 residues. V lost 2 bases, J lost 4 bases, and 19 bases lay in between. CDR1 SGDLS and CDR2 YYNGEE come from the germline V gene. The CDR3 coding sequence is TGTGCCAGCAGCGTGTCCCATAGGGCCGAACTTTACGAGCAGTACTTC. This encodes CASSVSHRAELYEQYF.

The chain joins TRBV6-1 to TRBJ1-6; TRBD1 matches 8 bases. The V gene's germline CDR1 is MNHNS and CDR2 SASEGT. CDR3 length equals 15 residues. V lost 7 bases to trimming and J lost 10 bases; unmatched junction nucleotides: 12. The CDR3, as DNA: TGTGCCAGCATTCAACAGGGGGTCGGGGAATCACCCCTCCACTTT. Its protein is CASIQQGVGESPLHF.

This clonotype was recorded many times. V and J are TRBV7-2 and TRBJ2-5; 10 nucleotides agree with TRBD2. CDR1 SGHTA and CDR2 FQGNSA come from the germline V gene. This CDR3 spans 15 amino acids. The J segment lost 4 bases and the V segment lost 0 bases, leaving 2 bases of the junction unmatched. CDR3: CASSLALAGTETQYF. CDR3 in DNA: TGTGCCAGCAGCTTAGCACTAGCGGGAACAGAGACCCAGTACTTC.

In DNA form, the CDR3 reads TGTGCCAGCAGTTCGGGGGGACTTCGAGGAGATACGCAGTATTTT. Amino acids: CASSSGGLRGDTQYF. The J gene is TRBJ2-3, the V gene TRBV28; 7 bases match TRBD2. The CDR3 extends over 15 amino acids. CDR1 is MDHEN, CDR2 SYDVKM, per germline. V dropped 4 bases and J dropped 5; count of bases not matched to a gene: 9.

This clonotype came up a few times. In nucleotides, the CDR3 is TGCGCCAGCAGCTTTGGGTCTAATTACAATGAGCAGTTCTTC. Amino acids: CASSFGSNYNEQFF. The rearrangement joins TRBV5-1 to TRBJ2-1; no firm D call. With 2 bases removed from V and 4 bases from J, the gap between germline ends came to 10 bases. CDR3 length: 14 residues. Germline V gene sequence: CDR1 SGHRS, CDR2 YFSETQ.

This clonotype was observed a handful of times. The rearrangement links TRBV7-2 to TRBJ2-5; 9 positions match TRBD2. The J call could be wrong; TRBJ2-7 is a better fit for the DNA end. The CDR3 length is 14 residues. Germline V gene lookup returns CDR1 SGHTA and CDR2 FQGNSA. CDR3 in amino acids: CASSLSGLAVEQYF. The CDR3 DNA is TGTGCCAGCAGCTTATCGGGACTAGCTGTCGAGCAGTACTTC.

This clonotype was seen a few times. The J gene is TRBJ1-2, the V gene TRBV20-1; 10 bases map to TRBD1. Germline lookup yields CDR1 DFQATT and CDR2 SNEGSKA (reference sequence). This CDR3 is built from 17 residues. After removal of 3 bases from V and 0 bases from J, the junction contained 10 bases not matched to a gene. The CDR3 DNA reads TGCAGTGCTAGCTTGACAGGGGGCGCAGAGGCTAACTATGGCTACACCTTC. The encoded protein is CSASLTGGAEANYGYTF.